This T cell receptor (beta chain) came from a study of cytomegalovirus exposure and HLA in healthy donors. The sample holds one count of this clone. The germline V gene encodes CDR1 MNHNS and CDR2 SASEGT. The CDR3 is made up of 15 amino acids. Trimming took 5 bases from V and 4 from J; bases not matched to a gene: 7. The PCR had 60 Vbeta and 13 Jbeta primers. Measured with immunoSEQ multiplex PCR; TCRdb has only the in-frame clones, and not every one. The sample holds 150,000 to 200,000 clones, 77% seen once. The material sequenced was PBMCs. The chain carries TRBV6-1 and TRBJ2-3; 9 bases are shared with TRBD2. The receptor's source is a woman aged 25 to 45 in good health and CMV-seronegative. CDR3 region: CASSPISGRADTQYF. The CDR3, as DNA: TGTGCCAGCAGTCCCATTAGCGGGAGAGCAGATACGCAGTATTTT.